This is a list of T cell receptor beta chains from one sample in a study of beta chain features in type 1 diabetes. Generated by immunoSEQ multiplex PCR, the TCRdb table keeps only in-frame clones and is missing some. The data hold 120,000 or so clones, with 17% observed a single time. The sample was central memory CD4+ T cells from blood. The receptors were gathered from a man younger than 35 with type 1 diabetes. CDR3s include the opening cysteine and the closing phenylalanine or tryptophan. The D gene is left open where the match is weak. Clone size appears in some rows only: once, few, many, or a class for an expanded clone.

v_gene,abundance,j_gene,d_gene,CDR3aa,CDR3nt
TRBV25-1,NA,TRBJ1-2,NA,CASSEQRLYGYTF,TGTGCCAGCAGTGAACAACGGTTATATGGCTACACCTTC
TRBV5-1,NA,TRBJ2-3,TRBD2,CASSPGTSGTQDF,TGCGCCAGCAGCCCTGGGACTAGCGGAACCCAGGATTTT
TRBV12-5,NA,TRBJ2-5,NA,CASGLETGGQETQYF,TGTGCTAGTGGTTTGGAAACTGGGGGCCAAGAGACCCAGTACTTC
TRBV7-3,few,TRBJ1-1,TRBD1,CASSLRPQGANTEAFF,TGTGCCAGCAGCTTAAGACCCCAGGGGGCCAACACTGAAGCTTTCTTT
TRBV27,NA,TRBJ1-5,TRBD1,CASRGQGRGSNQPQHF,TGTGCCAGCAGGGGACAGGGGCGGGGGAGCAATCAGCCCCAGCATTTT
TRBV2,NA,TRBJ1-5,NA,CASSFWGDGQPQHF,TGTGCCAGCAGTTTTTGGGGGGACGGTCAGCCCCAGCATTTT
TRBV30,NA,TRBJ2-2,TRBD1,CAWRITGTGFSGELFF,TGTGCCTGGAGGATTACCGGGACAGGGTTTTCCGGGGAGCTGTTTTTT
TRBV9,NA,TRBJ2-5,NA,CASSGTPGETQYF,TGTGCCAGCTCCGGGACCCCTGGGGAGACCCAGTACTTC
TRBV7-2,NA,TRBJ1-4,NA,CASSSQFSTNEKLFF,TGTGCCAGCAGCTCACAGTTTTCAACTAATGAAAAACTGTTTTTT
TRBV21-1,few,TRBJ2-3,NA,CASSKRGWDRDTDTQYF,TGTGCCAGCAGCAAGCGGGGGTGGGACAGGGACACAGATACGCAGTATTTT
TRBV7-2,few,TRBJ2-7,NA,CASSLVVSGNYEQYF,TGTGCCAGCAGCTTAGTAGTGTCTGGAAACTACGAGCAGTACTTC
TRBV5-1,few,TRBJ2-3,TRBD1,CASSQGAWDTQYF,TGCGCCAGCAGCCAGGGGGCGTGGGATACGCAGTATTTT
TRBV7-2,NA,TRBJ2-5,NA,CASSLRQGRLETQYF,TGTGCCAGCAGCTTAAGGCAGGGACGGCTGGAGACCCAGTACTTC